Listed below are T cell receptor beta chains from one sample, sequenced in a study of blood T cell repertoires in COVID-19. Some clones are missing from TCRdb's copy, which holds only in-frame ones; the method was immunoSEQ multiplex PCR. The sample consists of 300,000 or so clones, 85% to 90% of them appearing once. The sequencing sample was made of peripheral blood. All receptors come from a woman between 40 and 50 years old with acute or convalescent COVID-19. The CDR3 runs from the conserved cysteine through the conserved F or W. The order of the fields is D gene, clone size, CDR3 length, J gene, V gene, CDR3 DNA, CDR3 protein. A D gene is named only where the DNA matches it firmly. Size is stated for part of the rows, as once, few or many counts, or as a class when the clone is expanded.

NA,NA,13,TRBJ2-3,TRBV24-1,TGTGCCACCAGTGATTTGTCGAGGGATACGCAGTATTTT,CATSDLSRDTQYF
NA,NA,15,TRBJ1-1,TRBV10-3,TGTGCCATCAGTGAGTCGTGGTACTCGGACACTGAAGCTTTCTTT,CAISESWYSDTEAFF
TRBD1,NA,15,TRBJ1-2,TRBV2,TGTGCCAGCAGTGCGGACAGGGGCGCGACCTATGGCTACACCTTC,CASSADRGATYGYTF
NA,NA,17,TRBJ1-6,TRBV2,TGTGCCAGCAGTGACTGGGGGGGGAGTTCCTATAATTCACCCCTCCACTTT,CASSDWGGSSYNSPLHF
NA,NA,15,TRBJ1-6,TRBV27,TGTGCCAGCAGTTTGCTGTCAGGGAGGAATTCACCCCTCCACTTT,CASSLLSGRNSPLHF
TRBD1,once,13,TRBJ2-1,TRBV30,TGTGCCTGGGGGACAGGGATCTACAATGAGCAGTTCTTC,CAWGTGIYNEQFF
NA,NA,17,TRBJ1-2,TRBV19,TGTGCCAGTAGTCACCGTTACGCACAGATACCTAACTATGGCTACACCTTC,CASSHRYAQIPNYGYTF
NA,once,13,TRBJ1-1,TRBV7-2,TGTGCCAGCAGTTCAACCGGGATCACTGAAGCTTTCTTT,CASSSTGITEAFF
TRBD2,NA,14,TRBJ2-3,TRBV19,TGTGCCAGTAGCCCTAGCGGGGCCCCTCGGACGCAGTATTTT,CASSPSGAPRTQYF
NA,once,15,TRBJ2-2,TRBV5-5,TGTGCCAGCAGTTCCAGGGCCGCAACTGCCGGGGAGCTGTTTTTT,CASSSRAATAGELFF
TRBD1,NA,15,TRBJ1-3,TRBV11-2,TGTGCCAGCAGCTTAGGAGGGACAGGAGGAAACACCATATATTTT,CASSLGGTGGNTIYF